This TCR beta chain was found in a study of T-cell memory formation after mild COVID-19. Germline CDR1 and CDR2: SGHRS and YFSETQ. This CDR3 region has 17 residues. After removal of 3 bases from V and 5 bases from J, the junction contained 12 bases not matched to a gene. In this sample, this clonotype turned up many times. Its antigen is unidentified. A single record per CDR3 protein comes from TCRdb applying MiXCR to the 5' RACE reads. The sample contains about 350,000 distinct CDR3 sequences, around 20% of which appear only once. Study-level results: Chiefly within CM and EM were the contracting CD4+ clones; CD8+ ones were within EMRA.

Sequencing input: PBMCs or a T cell subset sorted from them (not recorded which). This clonotype was sampled from a man aged 18 to 29 who had mild COVID-19 (a few samples of this study predate the infection). Cell type and time point are not known. This chain uses TRBV5-1 with TRBJ2-3; TRBD2 aligns across 10 bases. CDR3 residues: CASSSTPTSGERDTQYF. The CDR3 coding sequence is TGCGCCAGCAGCTCTACACCTACTAGCGGGGAAAGAGATACGCAGTATTTT.